This record looks at one T cell receptor beta chain sequence and its context. As yet, its antigen is unknown. Trimming took 7 bases from V and 6 from J, leaving 17 bases between them. This CDR3 spans 14 amino acids. Germline CDR1 is PRHDT and CDR2 is FYEKMQ (reference sequence). The entry originates in a study of cytotoxic CD8 clonotypes in ibrutinib-treated CLL. Study background: Within the patient group, about a dozen were relapsed/refractory and 15 treatment-naive, and around 17 were IGHV unmutated. Following treatment for a median roughly 12 months, range 6 to 36, response samples were then taken.

The method was immunoSEQ multiplex PCR; TCRdb's version includes in-frame clones alone and lacks a portion of them. This sample yields roughly 150,000 clones, of which 70% to 80% are seen a single time; 4.5% to 6.5% belongs to the top ten. Whole-study results and caveats: Increased clonality at ibrutinib response gave way to a return toward baseline at progression. On treatment, the uncommon public clonotypes contracted or remained stable.

The rearrangement joins TRBV13 to TRBJ2-3; D is possibly TRBD1 or TRBD2 (5 bases each). The sequence derives from a human donor with chronic lymphocytic leukemia. The material was PBMCs, obtained after 24 months of ibrutinib treatment. This CDR3 reads CASTITGPGDTQYF. The CDR3 DNA reads as TGTGCCAGCACCATCACGGGACCAGGGGATACGCAGTATTTT.